A selection of T cell receptor beta chains follows, all from one sample in a study of T cell responses to AZD1222 COVID-19 vaccine. The method was immunoSEQ multiplex PCR; TCRdb's version includes in-frame clones alone and lacks a portion of them. The table lists approximately 180,000 clones, roughly 92% of them singletons. The sequencing used peripheral blood, collected on day 0 of AZD1222 vaccination. All receptors derive from an adult in good health. Each CDR3 is given with its conserved first and last residue. A D gene is named only where the DNA matches it firmly. Clone sizes are given selectively: once, few, many, or a class where the clone is expanded.

CDR3	DNA	V	J	D	size
CASSLDKFQPQHF	TGTGCCAGCAGCTTAGATAAATTTCAGCCCCAGCATTTT	TRBV11-2	TRBJ1-5	NA	NA
CASSSSSGTGYISGNTIYF	TGTGCCAGCAGCTCTTCGTCCGGGACAGGGTATATCTCTGGAAACACCATATATTTT	TRBV7-9	TRBJ1-3	TRBD1	NA
CASSEGTLYGYTF	TGTGCCAGCAGTGAGGGGACACTGTATGGCTACACCTTC	TRBV25-1	TRBJ1-2	NA	NA
CASSLALLQPQHF	TGTGCCAGCAGTTTAGCGTTGCTTCAGCCCCAGCATTTT	TRBV12-3/TRBV12-4	TRBJ1-5	NA	NA
CASSLAGGHSSYEQYF	TGTGCCAGCAGCTTAGCGGGGGGACACAGCTCCTACGAGCAGTACTTC	TRBV7-6	TRBJ2-7	NA	NA
CATSSRQGGNTIYF	TGTGCCACCAGCAGTCGACAGGGTGGAAACACCATATATTTT	TRBV15	TRBJ1-3	TRBD1	NA
CATSRRPTGYGYTF	TGTGCCACCAGCAGACGACCGACAGGGTATGGCTACACCTTC	TRBV15	TRBJ1-2	TRBD1	NA
CASSPLGGDEQFF	TGTGCCAGCAGTCCACTAGGGGGGGATGAGCAGTTCTTC	TRBV12-3/TRBV12-4	TRBJ2-1	NA	NA
CASSHGQSGNTIYF	TGTGCCAGCAGCCATGGACAGAGTGGAAACACCATATATTTT	TRBV6-6	TRBJ1-3	NA	NA
CASSGTSGYEQYF	TGTGCCAGCAGTGGGACTAGCGGCTACGAGCAGTACTTC	TRBV2	TRBJ2-7	TRBD2	NA
CATVGAGPYNEQFF	TGTGCCACCGTAGGGGCGGGACCCTACAATGAGCAGTTCTTC	TRBV3-1/TRBV3-2	TRBJ2-1	NA	NA
CASSLGQVNEKLFF	TGTGCCAGCAGTTTGGGGCAGGTTAATGAAAAACTGTTTTTT	TRBV28	TRBJ1-4	NA	NA
CASRISVNTEAFF	TGTGCCAGCCGGATCTCGGTGAACACTGAAGCTTTCTTT	TRBV12-3/TRBV12-4	TRBJ1-1	NA	once
CASSGVTEAFF	TGTGCCAGCAGTGGGGTTACTGAAGCTTTCTTT	TRBV7-6	TRBJ1-1	NA	NA
CASSLATAPQETQYF	TGTGCCAGCAGCTTAGCGACTGCGCCCCAAGAGACCCAGTACTTC	TRBV7-2	TRBJ2-5	NA	few
CASSQGDVRRQYF	TGTGCCAGCAGCCAGGGGGATGTCCGTCGGCAGTACTTC	TRBV4-2	TRBJ2-7	NA	NA
CASSKFAGGSSYNEQFF	NA	TRBV21-1	TRBJ2-1	NA	NA
CASSSVGGSGSEQYF	TGTGCCAGCAGTTCCGTTGGCGGGAGCGGCTCCGAGCAGTACTTC	TRBV6-5	TRBJ2-7	TRBD2	NA
CASSSPPDFGTAYGYTF	TGCGCCAGCAGCTCCCCCCCCGACTTTGGGACAGCGTATGGCTACACCTTC	TRBV5-1	TRBJ1-2	TRBD1	NA
CASSSTGADTQYF	TGTGCCAGTAGTTCCACAGGGGCAGATACGCAGTATTTT	TRBV19	TRBJ2-3	TRBD1	NA
CASSSMTGRSYEQYF	TGTGCCAGCAGCTCAATGACAGGCCGCTCCTACGAGCAGTACTTC	TRBV11-2	TRBJ2-7	NA	NA
CASTHDRVSGELFF	TGTGCCAGCACCCATGACAGGGTTTCCGGGGAGCTGTTTTTT	TRBV6-5	TRBJ2-2	TRBD1	NA
CATRKADPNTEAFF	TGTGCCACCCGTAAGGCGGACCCGAACACTGAAGCTTTCTTT	TRBV5-6	TRBJ1-1	NA	NA
CASRPGRENTEAFF	TGTGCCAGCAGACCCGGACGGGAAAACACTGAAGCTTTCTTT	TRBV27	TRBJ1-1	NA	NA
CASSHICTGGNSPLHF	TGTGCCAGCAGTCATATATGTACGGGGGGGAACTCACCCCTCCACTTT	TRBV6-9	TRBJ1-6	NA	NA